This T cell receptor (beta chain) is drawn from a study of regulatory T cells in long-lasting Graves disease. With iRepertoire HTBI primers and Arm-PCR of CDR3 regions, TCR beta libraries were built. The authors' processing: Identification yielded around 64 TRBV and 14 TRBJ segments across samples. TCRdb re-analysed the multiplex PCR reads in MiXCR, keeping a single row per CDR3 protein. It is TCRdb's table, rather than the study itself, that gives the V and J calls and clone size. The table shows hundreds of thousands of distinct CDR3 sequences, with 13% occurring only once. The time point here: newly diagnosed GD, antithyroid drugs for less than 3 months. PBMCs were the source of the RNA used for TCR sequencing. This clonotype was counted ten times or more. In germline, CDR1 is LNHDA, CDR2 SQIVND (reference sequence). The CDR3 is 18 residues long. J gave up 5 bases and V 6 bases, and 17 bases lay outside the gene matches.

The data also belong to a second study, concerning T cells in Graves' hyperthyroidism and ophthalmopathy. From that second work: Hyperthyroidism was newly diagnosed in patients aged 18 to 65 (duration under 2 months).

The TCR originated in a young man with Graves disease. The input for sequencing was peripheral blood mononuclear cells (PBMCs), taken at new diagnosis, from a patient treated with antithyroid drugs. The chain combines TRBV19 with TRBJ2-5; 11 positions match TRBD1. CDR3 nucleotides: TGTGCCAGTAGAATCGGGACAGGGGGTCGCGGACGTCCGGAGACCCAGTACTTC. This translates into CASRIGTGGRGRPETQYF.